This T cell receptor (beta chain) appears in the sequencing data of a study of cytomegalovirus exposure and HLA in healthy donors. CDR1 SGHRS and CDR2 YFSETQ come from the germline V gene. The CDR3 is 15 amino acids. Trimming cost V 0 bases and J 5 bases, with 14 bases left between them. Vbeta (60) and Jbeta (13) primers were used in the PCR. This table comes from immunoSEQ multiplex PCR, and its TCRdb copy is limited to in-frame clones, with some not included. The data contain fewer than 200,000 clones, around 80% of them singletons. V gene TRBV5-1 combines with J gene TRBJ1-1, with D perhaps TRBD1 (6 bases). Material for sequencing was PBMCs. The TCR was taken from a man aged 40-49 years in good health and CMV-seropositive. CDR3 DNA: TGCGCCAGCAGCTTGGAACAGGGTAGAGGTACTGAAGCTTTCTTT. Translating it yields CASSLEQGRGTEAFF.